A selection of T cell receptor beta chains follows, all from one sample in a study of control samples from healthy donors and cancer patients. Repertoires were generated with immunoSEQ multiplex PCR, while TCRdb's copy carries only in-frame clones and drops some. The sample includes approximately 100,000 clones, roughly 89% of them seen just once. Specimen: blood. Receptors were obtained from a man aged 25 to 40 in good health. CDR3s leave out the opening cysteine and the closing phenylalanine or tryptophan. The order of the fields is J gene, V gene, clone size, D gene, CDR3 protein. The D gene is left open where the match is weak. Size is omitted from some rows. Given values are once, few, many or a class for expanded clones.

TRBJ2-3 TRBV11-2 NA NA ASSSLSTDTQY
TRBJ1-2 TRBV30 NA NA AWNRGQGPYGYT
TRBJ1-4 TRBV6-7 NA NA ASSYSSRADEKLF
TRBJ1-1 TRBV2 NA NA ASRRQEAF
TRBJ2-1 TRBV30 once NA AWSRAPQQF
TRBJ2-1 TRBV7-2 NA NA ASSLSIGYNEQF
TRBJ1-3 TRBV11-3 NA NA ASSPDSSGNTIY
TRBJ1-4 TRBV18 NA TRBD1 ASSPRQGVNEKLF
TRBJ2-1 TRBV5-1 NA NA ASSLKNEQF
TRBJ2-5 TRBV30 NA NA AWNYRNIFTQY
TRBJ2-3 TRBV18 NA NA ASSQGTDTDTQY
TRBJ2-5 TRBV18 NA TRBD1 ASSQGAQETQY
TRBJ1-2 TRBV19 NA NA ASSPSIGGYGYT
TRBJ1-6 TRBV27 few TRBD1 ASSFIGTGGSYGESPLH
TRBJ2-2 TRBV2 NA NA ASSEGSSDGAGELF
TRBJ2-4 TRBV24-1 NA TRBD1 ATSFSGTGGPLAKNIQY
TRBJ2-4 TRBV19 once NA ASSYWTAPLAKNIQY
TRBJ1-2 TRBV19 NA NA ASSISPLMGYT
TRBJ1-1 TRBV28 once TRBD1 ASRAEGAAKTEAF
TRBJ2-1 TRBV3-1/TRBV3-2 once NA ASSQDLALYNEQF
TRBJ1-1 TRBV7-9 NA NA ASSLQGRGTEAF
TRBJ2-2 TRBV9 NA TRBD2 ASSFLAGGDTGELF
TRBJ1-2 TRBV4-3 NA NA ASSQDQGTYGYT
TRBJ1-2 TRBV19 NA TRBD1 ASRDRDYGYT
TRBJ2-3 TRBV7-2 NA NA ASSPRSADTQY
TRBJ1-5 TRBV6-2/TRBV6-3 NA NA ASSYSPPGAGGNQPQH